The 28 T cell receptor beta chains below were found in one sample sequenced in a study of T cells after posttransplantation cyclophosphamide. The data were produced by immunoSEQ multiplex PCR, yet TCRdb's version contains in-frame clones alone and is incomplete. The table shows around 30,000 clones, with around nine tenths occurring only once. Sequencing input: PBMCs. These receptors all come from a woman aged 40 to 49 with a blood cancer, CMV-positive, and with a related stem cell donor.

The chain couples TRBV5-1 to TRBJ2-2; D unclear. This CDR3 contains 11 residues. The germline V gene has CDR1 SGHRS and CDR2 YFSETQ. Trimming removed 5 bases at V and 8 bases at J, with 7 bases between. The CDR3 region is CASRVEGELFF. The CDR3, as DNA: TGCGCCAGCAGGGTCGAGGGGGAGCTGTTTTTT.

This chain joins TRBV11-2 and TRBJ2-7; TRBD2 matches at 12 bases. This CDR3 is 16 amino acids long. V lost 4 bases, J lost 0 bases, and 4 bases stayed unmatched. Germline lookup yields CDR1 SGHAT and CDR2 FQNNGV. The CDR3 DNA is TGTGCCAGCAGCTACAAGGGACTAGCGGGCTCCTACGAGCAGTACTTC. Protein: CASSYKGLAGSYEQYF.

CDR3 loop: CASQGETQYF. CDR3 DNA sequence: TGCGCCAGCCAGGGGGAGACCCAGTACTTC. V usage is TRBV4-3 and J usage is TRBJ2-5; a weak D match, TRBD1 (6 bases). The CDR3 runs to 10 residues. Trimming stripped 8 bases from V and 5 bases from J, with 6 bases between. CDR1 is LGHNA and CDR2 is YSLEER in the germline V gene.

The chain recombines TRBV9 with TRBJ1-6; D remains unclear. In germline, CDR1 is SGDLS, CDR2 YYNGEE. V lost 3 bases to trimming and J lost 9 bases, with 10 bases between them. CDR3 length: 13 amino acids. CDR3 residues: CASSETTSSPLHF. The DNA for the CDR3 is TGTGCCAGCAGCGAGACAACATCTTCACCCCTCCACTTT. The full variable domain, completed using reference TRBV9 and TRBJ1-6, is DSGVTQTPKHLITATGQRVTLRCSPRSGDLSVYWYQQSLDQGLQFLIQYYNGEERAKGNILERFSAQQFPDLHSELNLSSLELGDSALYFCASSETTSSPLHFGNGTRLTVT.

This rearrangement joins TRBV2 to TRBJ2-3; TRBD2 aligns across 14 bases. The CDR3 totals 17 residues. V shed 10 bases and J 3 bases; nucleotides not matched to a gene: 12. Germline CDR1 SNHLY, CDR2 FYNNEI. As DNA, the CDR3 is TGTGCCATTCCCCCGGAGACTAGCGGGGGGGCGACAGATACGCAGTATTTT. Protein product: CAIPPETSGGATDTQYF. Supplemented by reference TRBV2 and TRBJ2-3, the full variable domain reads EPEVTQTPSHQVTQMGQEVILRCVPISNHLYFYWYRQILGQKVEFLVSFYNNEISEKSEIFDDQFSVERPDGSNFTLKIRSTKLEDSAMYFCAIPPETSGGATDTQYFGPGTRLTVL.

The CDR3 loop reads CASDSNLDEQYF. DNA for the CDR3: TGTGCCAGCGACAGTAACTTAGACGAGCAGTACTTC. V is TRBV5-5 and J is TRBJ2-7, with a weak D call TRBD1 (5 bases). V was clipped by 7 bases and J by 5 bases, with 13 bases between them. The CDR3 sequence is 12 residues long. Germline V lookup: CDR1 SGHKS, CDR2 YYEKEE (reference sequence).

This chain links TRBV9 with TRBJ1-1; D may be TRBD1 (5 bases). The germline CDR1 and CDR2 sequences are SGDLS and YYNGEE. The V end was cut by 0 bases, the J end by 3 bases, with 12 bases between. The CDR3 is 15 residues long. The CDR3 nucleotides read TGTGCCAGCAGCGTAGCTCAGGGAAGGGACACTGAAGCTTTCTTT. Amino acids: CASSVAQGRDTEAFF.

V is TRBV11-3 and J is TRBJ2-7; D unclear. The V end lost 4 bases, the J end lost 0 bases, and 7 bases lay between the germline ends. Germline V gives CDR1 SGHNT, CDR2 YENEEA. This CDR3 contains 13 residues. The CDR3 loop is CASSSTDSYEQYF. CDR3 nucleotides: TGTGCCAGCAGCTCGACTGACTCCTACGAGCAGTACTTC. Filled out from reference TRBV11-3 and TRBJ2-7, the complete variable domain reads EAGVVQSPRYKIIEKKQPVAFWCNPISGHNTLYWYLQNLGQGPELLIRYENEEAVDDSQLPKDRFSAERLKGVDSTLKIQPAELGDSAVYLCASSSTDSYEQYFGPGTRLTVT.

The V gene is TRBV6-1, the J gene TRBJ2-3; tentatively, D is TRBD2 (5 bases). CDR3 length equals 13 residues. The germline V gene has CDR1 MNHNS and CDR2 SASEGT. Trimming stripped 2 bases from V and 7 bases from J, with 10 bases between. The CDR3 DNA sequence: TGTGCCAGCAGTGAAAGTAGGAGGAATACGCAGTATTTT. This codes for CASSESRRNTQYF.

The rearrangement uses TRBV28 and TRBJ2-5; TRBD2 agrees at 10 bases. The V gene's germline CDR1 is MDHEN and CDR2 SYDVKM. Losses at the gene ends were 3 bases for V and 5 bases for J; bases not matched to a gene: 6. CDR3 length: 15 residues. Here the CDR3 DNA reads TGTGCCAGCAGTTTCATAGCGGGGGGATTCGAGACCCAGTACTTC. This codes for CASSFIAGGFETQYF. Variable domain in full (rest from reference TRBV28 and TRBJ2-5): DVKVTQSSRYLVKRTGEKVFLECVQDMDHENMFWYRQDPGLGLRLIYFSYDVKMKEKGDIPEGYSVSREKKERFSLILESASTNQTSMYLCASSFIAGGFETQYFGPGTRLLVL.

This sequence joins TRBV15 and TRBJ1-1, with D possibly TRBD1 on 6 matching bases. CDR1 and CDR2 (germline): LNHNV, YYDKDF (reference sequence). Trimming took 4 bases from V and 0 from J, leaving 12 bases between them. CDR3 length: 15 residues. CDR3 sequence: CATSTRTGMNTEAFF. CDR3 coding DNA: TGTGCCACCAGCACTCGAACAGGGATGAACACTGAAGCTTTCTTT.

This rearrangement joins TRBV11-2 to TRBJ2-7, with 8 nucleotides matching TRBD1. Looked up from germline, CDR1 is SGHAT and CDR2 is FQNNGV. Trimming cost V 4 bases and J 6 bases; bases outside gene matches: 8. The CDR3 extends over 14 amino acids. CDR3 nucleotide sequence: TGTGCCAGCAGCTGGGGAGACAGGGGAGGCGAGCAGTACTTC. The encoded protein is CASSWGDRGGEQYF.

The J gene is TRBJ1-3, the V gene TRBV6-1, with D hard to call. The germline V gene encodes CDR1 MNHNS and CDR2 SASEGT. The CDR3 covers 13 residues. V was clipped by 2 bases and J by 0 bases, with 2 bases between them. Here the CDR3 reads CASSEHSGNTIYF. CDR3 sequence (DNA): TGTGCCAGCAGTGAACACTCTGGAAACACCATATATTTT.

The J gene is TRBJ2-5, the V gene TRBV5-4; D is perhaps TRBD1 (5 bases). With 0 bases removed from V and 5 bases from J, the gap between germline ends came to 8 bases. The CDR3 length is 13 residues. Germline lookup yields CDR1 SGHNT and CDR2 YYREEE (reference sequence). The CDR3 sequence: CASSLGGRETQYF. The CDR3, as DNA: TGTGCCAGCAGCTTGGGGGGCCGGGAGACCCAGTACTTC.

The rearrangement uses TRBV5-4 and TRBJ2-1; 8 nucleotides match TRBD2. V shed 5 bases and J 3 bases; nucleotides not matched to a gene: 4. This CDR3 contains 14 residues. The germline V gene encodes CDR1 SGHNT and CDR2 YYREEE (reference sequence). DNA of the CDR3: TGTGCCAGCAGGTCGGGGGGGGACTACAATGAGCAGTTCTTC. Protein sequence: CASRSGGDYNEQFF.

The chain employs TRBV28 and TRBJ1-2, with D tentatively TRBD1 (6 bases). This CDR3 comprises 13 residues. Germline assignment: CDR1 MDHEN and CDR2 SYDVKM. The V gene lost 6 bases and the J gene lost 4 bases, with 12 bases spanning the gap. The CDR3 DNA reads as TGTGCCAGCAGATTGACAGGAACCTATGGCTACACCTTC. The encoded protein is CASRLTGTYGYTF.

The genes are TRBV5-4 and TRBJ2-5; TRBD1 matches at 8 bases. CDR3 length: 13 residues. The V gene's germline CDR1 is SGHNT and CDR2 YYREEE (reference sequence). With V trimmed by 3 bases and J by 4 bases, 2 bases remained unmatched. CDR3 coding DNA: TGTGCCAGCAGCTGGACAGGGACAGAGACCCAGTACTTC. Translated, it gives CASSWTGTETQYF.

The CDR3 nucleotides read TGTGCCAGCAGCTTAAACAGGGGGCAGGAGACCCAGTACTTC. It yields the protein CASSLNRGQETQYF. This chain uses TRBV7-9 with TRBJ2-5; 9 bases are shared with TRBD1. The J segment lost 5 bases and the V segment lost 2 bases, leaving 3 bases of the junction unmatched. Germline CDR1 and CDR2: SEHNR and FQNEAQ (reference sequence). CDR3 length equals 14 residues.

V is TRBV28 and J is TRBJ1-1; D is unclear. This CDR3 comprises 15 residues. V lost 5 bases to trimming and J lost 7 bases, with 20 bases between them. CDR1 is MDHEN, CDR2 SYDVKM, per germline. The CDR3 DNA sequence: TGTGCCAGCAGTCTAGGCCCCGGACTAACCCTTGAAGCTTTCTTT. This translates into CASSLGPGLTLEAFF.

J is TRBJ2-7 and V is TRBV27; 9 bases fit TRBD1. The CDR3 has 15 amino acids. Per the germline V gene, CDR1 is MNHEY and CDR2 is SMNVEV (reference sequence). With V trimmed by 0 bases and J by 1 base, 1 base remained unmatched. DNA for the CDR3: TGTGCCAGCAGTTTATCGGGACAGGGTTCCTACGAGCAGTACTTC. Amino acids: CASSLSGQGSYEQYF.

In this sample, this clone turned up once. The V gene is TRBV5-8, the J gene TRBJ1-2, with a possible D match to TRBD1 (5 bases). With 6 bases removed from V and 2 bases from J, the gap between germline ends came to 14 bases. This CDR3 comprises 14 residues. Germline V gene sequence: CDR1 SGHTS, CDR2 YDEGEE. The CDR3 spells CASTSGMGNYGYTF. The CDR3, as DNA: TGTGCCAGCACCTCAGGGATGGGCAACTATGGCTACACCTTC.

This clone was detected once. The V and J genes are TRBV28 and TRBJ2-5, with TRBD2 identical over 10 bases. The CDR3 length is 15 residues. V was pared by 1 base and J by 5 bases, with 4 bases of the junction left unmatched. CDR1 and CDR2 (germline): MDHEN, SYDVKM. CDR3 region: CASSLFTSGEETQYF. CDR3 coding DNA: TGTGCCAGCAGTTTATTTACTAGCGGGGAGGAGACCCAGTACTTC.

The rearrangement joins TRBV14 to TRBJ2-7, with TRBD2 as a possible D gene (6 bases). V was cut by 2 bases and J by 3 bases, with 8 bases left in between. The germline V gene has CDR1 SGHDN and CDR2 FVKESK. This CDR3 region has 13 residues. The CDR3 bases are TGTGCCAGCAGCCAATGGGGGGTCTACGAGCAGTACTTC. Protein: CASSQWGVYEQYF.

The chain links TRBV7-9 to TRBJ2-5; 8 nucleotides match TRBD1. The CDR3 loop spans 14 amino acids. Germline V lookup: CDR1 SEHNR, CDR2 FQNEAQ (reference sequence). The junction had 4 bases not matched to a gene; V was cut back by 3 bases and J by 4 bases. CDR3 coding DNA: TGTGCCAGCAGCTTTTCGGGACAGGCAGAGACCCAGTACTTC. The encoded protein is CASSFSGQAETQYF.

The V and J genes are TRBV5-8 and TRBJ1-4, with D uncertain. Trimming stripped 3 bases from V and 4 bases from J, with 13 bases between. CDR3 length: 15 residues. Germline V lookup: CDR1 SGHTS, CDR2 YDEGEE. The CDR3 DNA follows: TGTGCCAGCAGCTCCCCTCGGAGGGATAATGAAAAACTGTTTTTT. Its protein product is CASSSPRRDNEKLFF.

DNA for the CDR3: TGCGCCAGCAGCCAACCCGGGACAGTCACTGAAGCTTTCTTT. This translates into CASSQPGTVTEAFF. The chain couples TRBV4-1 to TRBJ1-1; 7 bases line up with TRBD1. V shed 2 bases and J 4 bases; nucleotides not matched to a gene: 4. The CDR3 extends over 14 amino acids. The germline V gene has CDR1 MGHRA and CDR2 YSYEKL.

The chain carries TRBV5-8 and TRBJ2-7; 7 nucleotides agree with TRBD1. This CDR3 is 13 amino acids long. V lost 4 bases to trimming and J lost 5 bases; unmatched junction nucleotides: 6. Germline lookup yields CDR1 SGHTS and CDR2 YDEGEE. Here the CDR3 reads CASSLYRGNEQYF. In DNA form, the CDR3 reads TGTGCCAGCAGCCTATACAGGGGAAACGAGCAGTACTTC.

This chain joins TRBV5-4 and TRBJ2-1; 7 nucleotides align to TRBD1. Trimming cost V 0 bases and J 7 bases; bases outside gene matches: 7. Per germline, CDR1 SGHNT and CDR2 YYREEE (reference sequence). The CDR3 runs 15 residues. The CDR3 nucleotides are TGTGCCAGCAGCTTGGGAGGGGGCGCCGAGAATGAGCAGTTCTTC. Amino acids: CASSLGGGAENEQFF.